The source of this T cell receptor beta chain is a study of T cell repertoires in cytomegalovirus infection. Looking at the study overall: It was the public TCR beta signatures that indicated both CMV infection and matching HLA type.

The table lists this clonotype with a few counts. Its antigen is unidentified. Study-wide results and limits: The ex vivo response showed dominance by HLA-C-restricted CMV-specific TCR beta clonotypes.

This CDR3 has 14 residues. Germline V gives CDR1 LNHDA, CDR2 SQIVND (reference sequence). V shed 7 bases and J shed 1 base, with 13 bases lying between them. TCRdb re-called the reads with MiXCR, one entry per CDR3 protein. The table records almost 90,000 distinct CDR3 sequences, less than 30% of them present only once. Here the sequenced sample was CD8+ T cells from cultured PBMCs, taken from culture after CMV antigen stimulation. The clonotype was recovered from a human donor in good health (CMV status not recorded). Some clones in this sample may be carry-over from other donors' samples. The chain is built from TRBV19 and TRBJ1-1; D ambiguous. The CDR3 nucleotides read TGTGCCAGTACCGAGGGCCTAGCGAACACTGAAGCTTTCTTT. Translated: CASTEGLANTEAFF.